Shown below are 5 T cell receptor beta chains from a single sample sequenced in a study of CD8 T cells in Susac syndrome. With random hexamers, roughly 0.45 to 1 ug RNA was reverse transcribed. TCRdb re-derived calls from the immunoSEQ multiplex PCR reads in MiXCR, one entry per CDR3 protein. Of about 240,000 distinct CDR3 sequences in the sample, approximately 95% are singletons; the top ten hold approximately 0.094%. Specimen: CD4+ T cells from PBMCs. These receptors came from a human donor with Susac syndrome.

The genes are TRBV7-6 and TRBJ2-7, with 10 bases matching TRBD2. The CDR3 is 15 residues long. Trimming cost V 5 bases and J 0 bases; bases outside gene matches: 4. CDR1 is SGHVS, CDR2 FNYEAQ, per germline. CDR3 amino acids: CASSVGLADSYEQYF. Here the CDR3 DNA reads TGTGCCAGCAGCGTCGGACTAGCGGACTCCTACGAGCAGTACTTC.

The chain is built from TRBV18 and TRBJ1-1; no firm D call. Germline CDR1 is KGHSH and CDR2 is LQKENI. V dropped 7 bases and J dropped 7 bases, with 10 bases sitting between them. This CDR3 is 11 amino acids long. The DNA for the CDR3 is TGTGCCAGCTTCGACCGGGTTGAAGCTTTCTTT. It encodes CASFDRVEAFF.

The rearrangement links TRBV12-3 or TRBV12-4 to TRBJ2-4; 10 nucleotides agree with TRBD1. V gave up 6 bases and J gave up 7 bases; unmatched junction bases: 9. The CDR3 sequence is 15 residues long. The CDR3 region is CASSPGTGEGNIQYF. Written as DNA, the CDR3 is TGTGCCAGCAGCCCTGGGACAGGGGAGGGGAACATTCAGTACTTC.

This clonotype is a singleton in its sample. J is TRBJ2-7 and V is TRBV5-1, with D possibly called TRBD1 or TRBD2 (5 bases each). The CDR3 spans 12 residues. CDR1 is SGHRS and CDR2 is YFSETQ in the germline V gene. Trimming took off 7 bases at V and 3 bases at J, with 11 bases between the two ends. CDR3 in amino acids: CASQGTGYEQYF. CDR3 nucleotides: TGCGCCAGCCAAGGGACGGGCTACGAGCAGTACTTC. The entire variable domain, with the rest obtained from reference TRBV5-1 and TRBJ2-7, is as follows: KAGVTQTPRYLIKTRGQQVTLSCSPISGHRSVSWYQQTPGQGLQFLFEYFSETQRNKGNFPGRFSGRQFSNSRSEMNVSTLELGDSALYLCASQGTGYEQYFGPGTRLTVT.

V and J are TRBV5-4 and TRBJ2-7, with 11 bases identical to TRBD2. Germline CDR1 reads SGHNT; CDR2 reads YYREEE (reference sequence). The CDR3 has 14 amino acids. V lost 2 bases, J lost 5 bases, and 3 bases stayed unmatched. CDR3 loop: CASSLVGLADEQYF. The CDR3 DNA is TGTGCCAGCAGCTTAGTGGGACTAGCGGACGAGCAGTACTTC.